This T cell receptor (beta chain) emerged from a study of T cell responses to AZD1222 COVID-19 vaccine. Study conclusions and caveats: With two AZD1222 doses given, Spike-specific TCR breadth and depth both rose. There were repertoire samples only from the period after the peak T cell response.

With regard to this clone: Its antigen remains unknown.

CDR1 SEHNR and CDR2 FQNEAQ come from the germline V gene (reference sequence). Trimming cost V 5 bases and J 2 bases, with 10 bases left between them. The CDR3 runs 13 residues. Clones were read by immunoSEQ multiplex PCR, and TCRdb kept only the in-frame ones, dropping some. This table holds 150,000 to 160,000 clones, roughly nine tenths found once. The chain recombines TRBV7-9 with TRBJ2-7; D is possibly TRBD2 (5 bases). The sequence derives from an adult who had recovered from COVID-19. Sequenced here: peripheral blood, sampled after recovery from COVID-19. The CDR3 sequence is CASSRTFAYEQYF. For the CDR3, the DNA is TGTGCCAGCAGCCGGACTTTTGCCTACGAGCAGTACTTC.